The text below deals with one T cell receptor (beta chain). The source of the sample is a study of blood T cell repertoires in COVID-19. As for the study in general: Italy, Spain and the United States were the sources of the convalescent and acute COVID-19 samples. In each case, the material was cDNA or gDNA derived from T cells, B-cell-depleted T cells, or PBMCs.

Patients of the Seattle cohort, enrolled during active infection, were followed longitudinally. Authors' processing steps: Using reference gene primer amplification, nucleated cell counts were estimated. Some clones are missing from TCRdb's copy, which holds only in-frame ones; the method was immunoSEQ multiplex PCR. Clone size and the V and J calls come from that table; the DNA yielded D and trimming. Of 60,000 to 75,000 clones in the sample, roughly nine tenths are singletons; the top ten hold roughly 3.2%. CDR1 and CDR2 from the germline V gene are SGHVS and FQNEAQ. With 7 bases clipped from V and 9 bases from J, the junction kept 19 bases outside the gene matches. CDR3 length: 16 amino acids.

The J gene is TRBJ2-3, the V gene TRBV7-8; 7 bases are a match to TRBD2. The specimen sequenced was peripheral blood. The source is a woman in her 50s with COVID-19, enrolled during active disease. The CDR3 loop is CASKSVVGGSPQTQYF. The CDR3 DNA is TGTGCCAGCAAGTCTGTGGTGGGCGGGAGCCCCCAGACGCAGTATTTT.